This TCR beta chain was recorded in a study of blood T cell repertoires in COVID-19. As for the study in general: T cells, B-cell-depleted T cells, or PBMCs provided the cDNA or gDNA that served as material.

As handled by the study authors: How many nucleated cells were present was estimated from reference gene primer amplification. Data came from immunoSEQ multiplex PCR; TCRdb stores just in-frame clones and leaves some out. The V and J calls and clone size are taken from that table; D and trimming were inferred from the DNA. Altogether 150,000 to 200,000 clones are present, about 86% being singletons, with the ten largest covering 0.99%. Trimming pared 11 bases from V and 6 bases from J, leaving 18 bases between. CDR3 length: 13 amino acids. CDR1 and CDR2 from the germline V gene are SGHTA and FQGNSA. Sequencing input: peripheral blood. The chain combines TRBV7-2 with TRBJ2-3, with unresolved D. The receptor was isolated from a young man with acute or convalescent COVID-19. The CDR3 is CAGARSGWDTQYF. Written as DNA, the CDR3 is TGTGCCGGCGCTCGGTCGGGTTGGGATACGCAGTATTTT.